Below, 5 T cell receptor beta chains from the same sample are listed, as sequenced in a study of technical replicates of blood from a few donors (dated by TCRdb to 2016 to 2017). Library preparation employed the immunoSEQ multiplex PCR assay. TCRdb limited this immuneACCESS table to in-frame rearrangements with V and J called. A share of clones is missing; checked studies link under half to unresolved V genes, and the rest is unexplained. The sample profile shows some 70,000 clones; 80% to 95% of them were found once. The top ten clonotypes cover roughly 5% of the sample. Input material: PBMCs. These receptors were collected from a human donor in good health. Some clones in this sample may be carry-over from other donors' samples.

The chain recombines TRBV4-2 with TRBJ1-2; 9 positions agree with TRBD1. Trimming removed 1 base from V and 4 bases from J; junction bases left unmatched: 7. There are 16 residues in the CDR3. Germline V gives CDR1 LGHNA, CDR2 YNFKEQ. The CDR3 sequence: CASSQAGQGLIYGYTF. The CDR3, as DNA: TGTGCCAGCAGCCAAGCGGGACAGGGCCTGATCTATGGCTACACCTTC.

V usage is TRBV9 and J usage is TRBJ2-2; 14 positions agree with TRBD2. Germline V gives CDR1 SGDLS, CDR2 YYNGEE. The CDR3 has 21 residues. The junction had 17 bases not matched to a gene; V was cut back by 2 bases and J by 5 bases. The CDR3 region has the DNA TGTGCCAGCAGCGTCGAACCGAAGACTAGCGGGAGGGCCGGGTTTACCGGGGAGCTGTTTTTT. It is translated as CASSVEPKTSGRAGFTGELFF. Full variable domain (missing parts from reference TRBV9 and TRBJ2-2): DSGVTQTPKHLITATGQRVTLRCSPRSGDLSVYWYQQSLDQGLQFLIQYYNGEERAKGNILERFSAQQFPDLHSELNLSSLELGDSALYFCASSVEPKTSGRAGFTGELFFGEGSRLTVL.

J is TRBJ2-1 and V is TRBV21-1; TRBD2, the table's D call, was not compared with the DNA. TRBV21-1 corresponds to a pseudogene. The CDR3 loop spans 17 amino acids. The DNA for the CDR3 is TGTGCCAGCAGCAAAGAGGGACCGGGACTCCTTAATAATGAGCAGTTCTTC. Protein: CASSKEGPGLLNNEQFF.

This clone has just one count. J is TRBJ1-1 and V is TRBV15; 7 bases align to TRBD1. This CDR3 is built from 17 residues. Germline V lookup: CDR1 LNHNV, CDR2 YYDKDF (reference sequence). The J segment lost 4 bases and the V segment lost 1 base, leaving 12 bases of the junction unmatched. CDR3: CATSRAIRDSESTEAFF. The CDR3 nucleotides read TGTGCCACCAGCAGAGCGATCCGGGACAGCGAATCCACTGAAGCTTTCTTT.

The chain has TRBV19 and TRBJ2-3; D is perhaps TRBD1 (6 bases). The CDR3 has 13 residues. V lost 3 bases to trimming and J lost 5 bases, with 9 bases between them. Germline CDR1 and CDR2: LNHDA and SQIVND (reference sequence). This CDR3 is CASSIQGRDTQYF. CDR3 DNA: TGTGCCAGTAGTATTCAGGGGAGAGATACGCAGTATTTT.